These T cell receptor beta chains were read from a single sample in a study of blood T cell repertoires in COVID-19. Clones were read by immunoSEQ multiplex PCR, and TCRdb kept only the in-frame ones, dropping some. Here the sample spans some 120,000 clones, approximately 85% being singletons. Sequenced material: peripheral blood. The source is an elderly woman with COVID-19, enrolled during active disease. Each CDR3 is given with its conserved first and last residue. A D gene is named only where the DNA matches it firmly. Only part of the rows carry a size: once, few, many, or a class if the clone is expanded.

>TRBV7-2|-|TRBJ1-3|-
CASSPVTGLSGNTIYF
TGTGCCAGCAGCCCGGTGACAGGCCTCTCTGGAAACACCATATATTTT
>TRBV28|TRBD2|TRBJ2-1|once
CASSLAGGGTYNEQFF
TGTGCCAGCAGTCTAGCGGGAGGAGGGACCTACAATGAGCAGTTCTTC
>TRBV3-1/TRBV3-2|-|TRBJ2-7|-
CASSHQSYEQYF
TGTGCCAGCAGCCACCAATCCTACGAGCAGTACTTC
>TRBV7-2|TRBD1|TRBJ1-1|once
CASSWNDRGEAFF
TGTGCCAGCAGCTGGAACGACAGGGGGGAAGCTTTCTTT
>TRBV7-2|TRBD1|TRBJ1-5|-
CASSSDRALNQPQHF
TGTGCCAGCAGCTCGGACAGGGCGCTCAATCAGCCCCAGCATTTT
>TRBV19|TRBD2|TRBJ2-2|-
CASSMTSGRITGELFF
TGTGCCAGTAGTATGACTAGCGGGAGGATCACCGGGGAGCTGTTTTTT
>TRBV7-2|TRBD1|TRBJ1-2|-
CASSAGTGGIYGYTF
TGTGCCAGCAGCGCGGGGACAGGGGGAATCTATGGCTACACCTTC
>TRBV5-1|TRBD1|TRBJ1-2|once
CASSLGGTGVYGYTF
TGCGCCAGCAGCTTGGGTGGGACAGGGGTCTATGGCTACACCTTC
>TRBV18|-|TRBJ1-2|-
CASSLDSNYGYTF
TGTGCCAGCTCGCTCGACAGTAACTATGGCTACACCTTC
>TRBV5-4|-|TRBJ1-1|few
CASSLRTAGAEAFF
TGTGCCAGCAGCTTGCGGACAGCCGGCGCTGAAGCTTTCTTT
>TRBV5-6|-|TRBJ2-5|once
CASSGGPGTRQETQYF
TGTGCCAGCAGCGGCGGCCCCGGGACAAGACAAGAGACCCAGTACTTC
>TRBV7-2|TRBD1|TRBJ1-1|-
CASSRQGADTEAFF
TGTGCCAGCAGCAGACAGGGGGCTGACACTGAAGCTTTCTTT
>TRBV5-6|TRBD2|TRBJ2-1|-
CASSLWGGRTSGSNEFF
TGTGCCAGCAGCTTGTGGGGGGGGCGGACTAGCGGGAGTAATGAGTTCTTC
>TRBV28|-|TRBJ2-6|-
CASSSGSGANVLTF
TGTGCCAGCAGTTCGGGCTCTGGGGCCAACGTCCTGACTTTC
>TRBV7-2|TRBD2|TRBJ2-3|-
CASSLALAGGKDTQYF
TGTGCCAGCAGCTTAGCACTAGCGGGAGGCAAAGATACGCAGTATTTT
>TRBV7-9|-|TRBJ1-2|-
CASSSEARGYGYTF
TGTGCCAGCAGCTCCGAGGCCAGGGGCTATGGCTACACCTTC
>TRBV6-5|TRBD1|TRBJ1-6|-
CASSYIIGTGHSPLHF
TGTGCCAGCAGTTACATCATCGGGACAGGGCATTCACCCCTCCACTTT
>TRBV12-3/TRBV12-4|-|TRBJ1-3|once
CASSPITTSTIYF
TGTGCCAGCAGCCCGATTACAACCAGCACCATATATTTT
>TRBV28|TRBD1|TRBJ1-2|-
CASMPSTGGINGYTF
TGTGCCAGCATGCCCTCGACAGGGGGCATAAATGGCTACACCTTC
>TRBV27|-|TRBJ1-6|-
CASSFGPGKNSPLHF
-
>TRBV3-1/TRBV3-2|-|TRBJ1-3|-
CASSDGGSGNTIYF
TGTGCCAGCAGTGACGGGGGTAGTGGAAACACCATATATTTT
>TRBV7-2|TRBD2|TRBJ2-5|-
CASSLAVLAGGGQETQYF
TGTGCCAGCAGCTTAGCCGTCCTAGCGGGAGGTGGTCAAGAGACCCAGTACTTC
>TRBV11-1|TRBD2|TRBJ2-7|-
CASSFREREPYEQYF
TGTGCCAGCAGCTTTAGGGAGCGGGAGCCATACGAGCAGTACTTC
>TRBV5-1|TRBD2|TRBJ2-3|-
CASSFLREITDTQYF
TGCGCCAGCAGCTTTTTGCGGGAGATCACAGATACGCAGTATTTT
>TRBV6-2/TRBV6-3|-|TRBJ1-5|-
CASSPPGRGGSQPQHF
TGTGCCAGCAGTCCCCCGGGTAGGGGAGGAAGTCAGCCCCAGCATTTT
>TRBV7-9|TRBD1|TRBJ2-5|-
CASSLDRGTQYF
TGTGCCAGCAGCTTAGACAGGGGGACCCAGTACTTC
>TRBV28|-|TRBJ1-2|once
CASSSSGTWSGYTF
TGTGCCAGCAGTTCCTCAGGGACTTGGAGTGGCTACACCTTC
>TRBV18|-|TRBJ1-5|-
CASSPPAGVINQPQHF
TGTGCCAGCTCACCACCGGCAGGGGTGATCAATCAGCCCCAGCATTTT
>TRBV28|TRBD2|TRBJ2-5|-
CASSPSRLAGQETQYF
TGTGCCAGCAGTCCCTCACGACTAGCGGGACAAGAGACCCAGTACTTC
>TRBV10-3|TRBD1|TRBJ1-5|-
CAISRQGDQPQHF
TGTGCCATCAGTAGACAGGGGGATCAGCCCCAGCATTTT
>TRBV20-1|TRBD1|TRBJ2-7|-
CSARGQEEQYF
TGCAGTGCCAGGGGACAGGAAGAGCAGTACTTC
>TRBV18|TRBD2|TRBJ2-1|-
CASSPQAGVAYNEQFF
TGTGCCAGCTCACCACAAGCGGGAGTTGCCTACAATGAGCAGTTCTTC
>TRBV6-5|-|TRBJ1-6|-
CASTQGWDSPLHF
TGTGCCAGCACACAGGGATGGGATTCACCCCTCCACTTT
>TRBV4-3|TRBD2|TRBJ2-7|-
CASSQDTSGTYEQYF
TGCGCCAGCAGCCAAGATACTAGCGGAACCTACGAGCAGTACTTC
>TRBV4-3|-|TRBJ2-2|-
CASSQDLLGTGELFF
TGCGCCAGCAGCCAAGATCTTCTCGGCACCGGGGAGCTGTTTTTT
>TRBV10-3|-|TRBJ1-5|-
CAISDRVFQPQHF
TGTGCCATCAGTGACAGGGTTTTTCAGCCCCAGCATTTT
>TRBV7-2|TRBD2|TRBJ2-4|-
CASSLVAGENIQYF
TGTGCCAGCAGCTTAGTTGCGGGAGAGAACATTCAGTACTTC
>TRBV7-8|TRBD2|TRBJ2-5|-
CASSPRTSGSQETQYF
TGTGCCAGCAGCCCAAGGACTAGCGGGAGCCAAGAGACCCAGTACTTC
>TRBV5-1|TRBD2|TRBJ2-5|-
CASRKTWASGKETQYF
TGCGCCAGCAGGAAGACCTGGGCTAGCGGGAAGGAGACCCAGTACTTC
>TRBV20-1|TRBD2|TRBJ2-1|-
CSASTGTSGSNEQFF
TGCAGTGCTAGTACCGGGACTAGCGGGAGTAATGAGCAGTTCTTC
>TRBV3-1/TRBV3-2|-|TRBJ2-7|once
CASSQSSGVQYF
TGTGCCAGCAGCCAATCCAGCGGCGTGCAGTACTTC
>TRBV5-6|TRBD1|TRBJ1-1|-
CASSPDRGALKAEAFF
TGTGCCAGCAGCCCGGACAGGGGGGCCTTAAAAGCTGAAGCTTTCTTT
>TRBV20-1|-|TRBJ2-3|-
CSVLVDTQYF
TGCAGTGTTCTCGTAGATACGCAGTATTTT
>TRBV4-1|-|TRBJ1-2|-
CASSQAGDRGAHTF
TGCGCCAGCAGCCAAGCGGGGGATCGGGGGGCCCACACCTTC
>TRBV9|TRBD1|TRBJ2-7|-
CASSVDGQGAREQYF
TGTGCCAGCAGCGTAGACGGGCAGGGGGCGAGAGAGCAGTACTTC
>TRBV7-9|TRBD1|TRBJ1-1|-
CASSPTGLNTEAFF
TGTGCCAGCAGCCCGACAGGGCTGAACACTGAAGCTTTCTTT
>TRBV7-2|-|TRBJ2-5|-
CASSLDSRETQYF
TGTGCCAGCAGCTTAGATTCGCGGGAGACCCAGTACTTC
>TRBV28|-|TRBJ1-4|-
CASGYGGNEKLFF
TGTGCCAGCGGATACGGGGGGAATGAAAAACTGTTTTTT
>TRBV5-1|-|TRBJ1-3|-
CASSLAGSQYGNTIYF
TGCGCCAGCAGCTTGGCCGGGTCCCAGTATGGAAACACCATATATTTT
>TRBV19|-|TRBJ2-7|-
CASSLIPGALSYEQYF
TGTGCCAGTAGTCTCATTCCGGGAGCGCTCTCTTACGAGCAGTACTTC
>TRBV5-1|TRBD1|TRBJ1-4|-
CASSSPGGQEKLFF
TGCGCCAGCAGCTCCCCAGGGGGCCAAGAAAAACTGTTTTTT
>TRBV6-2/TRBV6-3|-|TRBJ2-3|-
CASSYSKLTDTQYF
TGTGCCAGCAGTTACTCGAAACTTACAGATACGCAGTATTTT
>TRBV7-9|-|TRBJ2-7|-
CASTEPGTSYEQYF
TGTGCCAGCACCGAACCCGGGACATCCTACGAGCAGTACTTC
>TRBV7-2|TRBD1|TRBJ1-2|-
CASSPNAQGLRYGYAF
TGTGCCAGCAGCCCTAACGCACAGGGGCTGAGGTATGGCTACGCCTTC
>TRBV19|-|TRBJ2-2|-
CASSPQQGRELFF
TGTGCCAGTAGTCCCCAACAGGGTCGGGAGCTGTTTTTT